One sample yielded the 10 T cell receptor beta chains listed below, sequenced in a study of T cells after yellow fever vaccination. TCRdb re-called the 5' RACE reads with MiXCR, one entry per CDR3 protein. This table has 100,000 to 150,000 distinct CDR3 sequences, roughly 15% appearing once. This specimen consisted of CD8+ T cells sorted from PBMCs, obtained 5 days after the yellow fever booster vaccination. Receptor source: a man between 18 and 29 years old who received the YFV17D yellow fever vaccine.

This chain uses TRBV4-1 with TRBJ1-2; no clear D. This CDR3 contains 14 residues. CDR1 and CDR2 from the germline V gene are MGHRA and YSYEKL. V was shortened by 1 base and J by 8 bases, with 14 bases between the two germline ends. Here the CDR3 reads CASSQGARERGYTF. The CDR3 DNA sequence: TGCGCCAGCAGCCAAGGGGCTAGGGAGAGGGGCTACACCTTC.

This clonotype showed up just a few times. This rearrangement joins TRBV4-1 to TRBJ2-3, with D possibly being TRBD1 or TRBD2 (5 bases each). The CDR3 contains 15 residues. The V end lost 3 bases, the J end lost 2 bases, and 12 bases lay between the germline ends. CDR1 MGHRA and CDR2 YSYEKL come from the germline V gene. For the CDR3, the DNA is TGCGCCAGCAGCCACGGGACCCTGTTCACAGATACGCAGTATTTT. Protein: CASSHGTLFTDTQYF.

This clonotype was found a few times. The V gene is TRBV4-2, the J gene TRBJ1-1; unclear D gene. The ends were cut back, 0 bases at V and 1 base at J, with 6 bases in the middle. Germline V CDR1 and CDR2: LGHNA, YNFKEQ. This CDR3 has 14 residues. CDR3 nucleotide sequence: TGTGCCAGCAGCCAAGATGACAAGAACACTGAAGCTTTCTTT. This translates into CASSQDDKNTEAFF.

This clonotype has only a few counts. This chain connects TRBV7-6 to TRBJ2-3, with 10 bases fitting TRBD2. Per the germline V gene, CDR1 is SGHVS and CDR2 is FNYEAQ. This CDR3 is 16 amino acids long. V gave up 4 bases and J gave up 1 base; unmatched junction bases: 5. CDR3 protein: CASSSVAGGGTDTQYF. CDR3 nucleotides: TGTGCCAGCAGCTCCGTAGCGGGGGGCGGCACAGATACGCAGTATTTT.

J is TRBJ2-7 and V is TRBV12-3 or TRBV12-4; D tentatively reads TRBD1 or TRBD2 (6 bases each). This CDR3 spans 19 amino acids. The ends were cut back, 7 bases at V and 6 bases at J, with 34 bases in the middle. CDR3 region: CASTTRRSGEDFGFLEQYF. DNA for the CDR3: TGTGCCAGCACTACCAGGCGGTCAGGGGAGGACTTCGGCTTCCTCGAGCAGTACTTC.

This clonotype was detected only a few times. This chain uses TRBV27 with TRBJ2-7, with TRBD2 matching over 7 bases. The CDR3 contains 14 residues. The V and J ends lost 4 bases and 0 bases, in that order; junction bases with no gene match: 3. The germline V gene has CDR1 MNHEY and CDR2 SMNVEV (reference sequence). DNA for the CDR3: TGTGCCAGCAGTTGGGGGGGTTTCTCCTACGAGCAGTACTTC. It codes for CASSWGGFSYEQYF.

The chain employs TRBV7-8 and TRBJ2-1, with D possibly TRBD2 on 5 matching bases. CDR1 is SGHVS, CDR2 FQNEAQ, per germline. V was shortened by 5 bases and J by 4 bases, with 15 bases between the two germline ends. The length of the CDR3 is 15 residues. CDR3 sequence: CASSPPPGDYNEQFF. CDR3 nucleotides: TGTGCCAGCAGCCCCCCCCCCGGGGATTACAATGAGCAGTTCTTC.

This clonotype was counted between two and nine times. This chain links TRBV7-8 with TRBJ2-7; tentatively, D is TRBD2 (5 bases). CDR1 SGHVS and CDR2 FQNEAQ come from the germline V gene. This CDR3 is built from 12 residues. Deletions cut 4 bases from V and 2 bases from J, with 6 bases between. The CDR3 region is CASSSGTYEQYV. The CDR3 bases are TGTGCCAGCAGCTCCGGGACCTACGAGCAGTACGTC.

As DNA, the CDR3 is TGTGCCAGCAGCCAAGGGGCCCGGGGGACGGATGGCTACACCTTC. It encodes CASSQGARGTDGYTF. The chain has TRBV4-2 and TRBJ1-2, with D perhaps matching TRBD1 (5 bases). This CDR3 contains 15 residues. Germline lookup yields CDR1 LGHNA and CDR2 YNFKEQ. The V end was cut by 1 base, the J end by 6 bases, with 15 bases between.

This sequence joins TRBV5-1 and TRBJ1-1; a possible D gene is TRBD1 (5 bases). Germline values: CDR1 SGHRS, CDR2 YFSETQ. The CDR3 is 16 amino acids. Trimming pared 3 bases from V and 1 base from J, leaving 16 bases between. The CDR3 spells CASSSGPGRTNTEAFF. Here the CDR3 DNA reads TGCGCCAGCAGCTCGGGGCCCGGACGGACGAACACTGAAGCTTTCTTT. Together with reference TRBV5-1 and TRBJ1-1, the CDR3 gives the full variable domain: KAGVTQTPRYLIKTRGQQVTLSCSPISGHRSVSWYQQTPGQGLQFLFEYFSETQRNKGNFPGRFSGRQFSNSRSEMNVSTLELGDSALYLCASSSGPGRTNTEAFFGQGTRLTVV.